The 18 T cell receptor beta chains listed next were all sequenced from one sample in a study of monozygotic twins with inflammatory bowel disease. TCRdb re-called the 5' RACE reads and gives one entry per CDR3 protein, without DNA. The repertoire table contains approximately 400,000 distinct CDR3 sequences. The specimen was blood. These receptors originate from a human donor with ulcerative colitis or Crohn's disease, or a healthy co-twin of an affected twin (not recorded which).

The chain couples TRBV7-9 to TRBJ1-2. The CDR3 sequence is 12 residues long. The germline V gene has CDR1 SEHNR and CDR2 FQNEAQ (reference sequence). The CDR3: CASSAAGYGYTF.

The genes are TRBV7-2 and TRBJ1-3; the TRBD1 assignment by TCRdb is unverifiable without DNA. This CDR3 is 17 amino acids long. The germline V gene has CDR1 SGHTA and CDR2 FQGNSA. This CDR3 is CASSLWGRSPSGNTIYF.

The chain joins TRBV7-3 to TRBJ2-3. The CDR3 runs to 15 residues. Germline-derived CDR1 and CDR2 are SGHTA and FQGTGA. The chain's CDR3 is CASSLEPSSTDTQYF.

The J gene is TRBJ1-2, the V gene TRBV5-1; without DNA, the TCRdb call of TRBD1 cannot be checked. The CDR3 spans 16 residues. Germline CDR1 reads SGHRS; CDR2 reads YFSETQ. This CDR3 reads CASSPAWDSRNYGYTF.

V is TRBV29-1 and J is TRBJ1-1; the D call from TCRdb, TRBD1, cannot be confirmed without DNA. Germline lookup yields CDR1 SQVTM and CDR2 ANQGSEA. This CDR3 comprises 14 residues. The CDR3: CSVERGQVNTEAFF.

CDR3 amino acids: CASSSTGTGRLNYGYTF. The chain is built from TRBV5-6 and TRBJ1-2; TCRdb reports TRBD1, a call that lacks DNA to check it against. The length of the CDR3 is 17 residues. The V gene's germline CDR1 is SGHDT and CDR2 YYEEEE.

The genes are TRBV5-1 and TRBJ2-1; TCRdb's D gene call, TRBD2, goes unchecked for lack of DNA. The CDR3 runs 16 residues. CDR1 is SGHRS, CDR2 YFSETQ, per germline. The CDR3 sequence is CASSLALAGSYNEQFF.

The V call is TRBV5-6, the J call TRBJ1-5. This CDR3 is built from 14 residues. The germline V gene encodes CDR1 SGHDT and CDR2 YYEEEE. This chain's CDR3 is CASSLAGRFEPQHF.

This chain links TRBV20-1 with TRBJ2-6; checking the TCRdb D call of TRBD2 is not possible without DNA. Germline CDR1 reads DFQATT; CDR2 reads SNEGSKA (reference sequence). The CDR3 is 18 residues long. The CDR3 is CSARDARAAGGGANVLTF.

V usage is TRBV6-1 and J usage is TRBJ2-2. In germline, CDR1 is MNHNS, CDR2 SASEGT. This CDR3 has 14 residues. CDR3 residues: CASRPRENTGELFF.

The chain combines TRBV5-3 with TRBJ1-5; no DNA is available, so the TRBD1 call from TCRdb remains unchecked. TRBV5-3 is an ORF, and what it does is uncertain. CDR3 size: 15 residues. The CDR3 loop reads CARSLSGGTGQPQHF.

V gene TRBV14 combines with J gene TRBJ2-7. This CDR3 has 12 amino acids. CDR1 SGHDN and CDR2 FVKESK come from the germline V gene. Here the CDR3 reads CASSHPNAEQYF.

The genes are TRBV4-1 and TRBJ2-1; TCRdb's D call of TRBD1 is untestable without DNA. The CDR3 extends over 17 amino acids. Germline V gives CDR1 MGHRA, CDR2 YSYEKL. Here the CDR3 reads CASSQGILAGRYNEQFF.

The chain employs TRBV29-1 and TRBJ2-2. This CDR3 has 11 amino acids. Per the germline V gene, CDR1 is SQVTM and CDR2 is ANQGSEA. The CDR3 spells CSVSITGELFF.

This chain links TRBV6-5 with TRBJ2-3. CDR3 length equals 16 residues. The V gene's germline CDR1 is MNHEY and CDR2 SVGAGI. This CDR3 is CASSYSGSLGTDTQYF.

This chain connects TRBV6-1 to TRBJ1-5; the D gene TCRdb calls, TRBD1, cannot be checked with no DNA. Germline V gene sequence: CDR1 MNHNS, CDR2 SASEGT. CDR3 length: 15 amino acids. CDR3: CASSRDQGALQPQHF.

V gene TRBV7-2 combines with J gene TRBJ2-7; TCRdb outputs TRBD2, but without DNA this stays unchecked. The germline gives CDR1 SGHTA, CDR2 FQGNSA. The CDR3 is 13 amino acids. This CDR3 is CASSTGPTYEQYF. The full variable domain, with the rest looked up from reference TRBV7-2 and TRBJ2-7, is GAGVSQSPSNKVTEKGKDVELRCDPISGHTALYWYRQSLGQGLEFLIYFQGNSAPDKSGLPSDRFSAERTGGSVSTLTIQRTQQEDSAVYLCASSTGPTYEQYFGPGTRLTVT.

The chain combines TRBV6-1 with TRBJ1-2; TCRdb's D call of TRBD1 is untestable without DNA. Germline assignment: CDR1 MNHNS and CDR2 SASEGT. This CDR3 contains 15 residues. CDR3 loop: CASTSFRDSNYGYTF.